This T cell receptor beta chain was retrieved from a study of T cell changes during pregnancy in multiple sclerosis. Only in-frame clones appear in the TCRdb table, and some are missing; sequencing was by immunoSEQ multiplex PCR. The profile shows around 35,000 clones, approximately 90% of them singletons. CDR1 SEHNR and CDR2 FQNEAQ come from the germline V gene (reference sequence). Trimming removed 1 base from V and 5 bases from J, with 12 bases in between. The CDR3 covers 15 residues. The sequenced sample was CD8+ T cells from peripheral blood mononuclear cells, obtained before pregnancy. The rearrangement links TRBV7-9 to TRBJ2-1; D unclear. This clonotype was sampled from a female donor with multiple sclerosis, enrolled in a pregnancy study. The CDR3 spells CASSLVGAPNNEQFF. As DNA, the CDR3 is TGTGCCAGCAGCTTAGTTGGAGCCCCCAACAATGAGCAGTTCTTC.